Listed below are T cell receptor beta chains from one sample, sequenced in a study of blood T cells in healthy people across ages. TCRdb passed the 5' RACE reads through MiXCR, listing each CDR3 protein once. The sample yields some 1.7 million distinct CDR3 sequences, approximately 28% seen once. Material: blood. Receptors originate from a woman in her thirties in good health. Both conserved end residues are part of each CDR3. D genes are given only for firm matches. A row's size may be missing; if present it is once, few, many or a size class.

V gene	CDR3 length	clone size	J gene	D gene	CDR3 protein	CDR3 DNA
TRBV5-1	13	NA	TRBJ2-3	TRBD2	CASSLAGGTTQYF	TGCGCCAGCAGCTTGGCCGGGGGGACTACGCAGTATTTT
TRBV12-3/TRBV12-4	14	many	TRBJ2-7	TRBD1	CASSLNRDSYEQYF	TGTGCCAGCAGCCTCAACCGGGACAGCTACGAGCAGTACTTC
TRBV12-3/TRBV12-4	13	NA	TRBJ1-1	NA	CASSPDWDGEAFF	TGTGCTAGCAGCCCGGACTGGGACGGTGAAGCTTTCTTT
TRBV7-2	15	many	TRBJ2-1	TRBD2	CASSFGLADYNEQFF	TGTGCCAGCAGCTTTGGACTAGCGGATTACAATGAGCAGTTCTTC
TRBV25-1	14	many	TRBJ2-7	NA	CASSESPTIYEQYF	TGTGCCAGCAGTGAGAGTCCCACCATCTACGAGCAGTACTTC
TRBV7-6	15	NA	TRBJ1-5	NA	CASSLVPGLNQPQHF	TGTGCCAGCAGCTTAGTTCCGGGACTAAATCAGCCCCAGCATTTT
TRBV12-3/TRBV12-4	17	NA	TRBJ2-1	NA	CASSPTVRDPSYNELFF	TGTGCCAGCAGTCCAACCGTCAGGGACCCCTCCTACAATGAGCTGTTCTTC
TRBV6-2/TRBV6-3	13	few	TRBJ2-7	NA	CASTRLDTDEQYF	TGTGCCAGCACCCGACTAGACACGGACGAGCAGTACTTC
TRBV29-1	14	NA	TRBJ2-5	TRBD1	CSAKGRGRQETRYF	TGCAGCGCCAAGGGCAGGGGGCGGCAAGAGACCCGGTACTTC
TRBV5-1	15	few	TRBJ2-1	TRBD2	CASSFWASGGNEQFF	TGCGCCAGCAGCTTTTGGGCTAGCGGGGGAAATGAGCAGTTCTTC
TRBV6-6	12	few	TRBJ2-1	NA	CAGGGGYGEQFF	TGTGCCGGAGGGGGGGGTTATGGAGAGCAGTTCTTC
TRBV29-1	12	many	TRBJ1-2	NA	CSVVNRVYGYTF	TGCAGCGTTGTCAACAGGGTATATGGCTACACCTTC
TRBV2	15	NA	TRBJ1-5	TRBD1	CASRSRDSPNQPQHF	TGTGCCAGCCGCTCCCGGGACAGCCCCAATCAGCCCCAGCATTTT
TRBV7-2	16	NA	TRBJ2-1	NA	CASSPHLGGRSDEQFF	TGTGCCAGCAGCCCCCACCTGGGGGGCCGGAGCGATGAGCAGTTCTTC
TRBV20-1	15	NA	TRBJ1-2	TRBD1	CSARDSGGVNYGYTF	TGCAGTGCTAGAGATTCAGGGGGCGTCAACTATGGCTACACCTTC
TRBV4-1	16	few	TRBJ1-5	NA	CASSYGTQGSNQPQHF	TGCGCCAGCAGCTACGGCACTCAGGGTAGCAATCAGCCCCAGCATTTT
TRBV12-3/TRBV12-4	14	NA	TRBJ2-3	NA	CASSLRVATDTQYF	TGTGCCAGCAGTTTAAGGGTCGCCACAGATACGCAGTATTTT
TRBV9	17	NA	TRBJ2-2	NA	CASSVALRGADTGELFF	TGTGCCAGCAGCGTAGCTCTCAGGGGCGCGGACACCGGGGAGCTGTTTTTT
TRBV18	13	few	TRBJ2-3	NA	CASSPVFIDTQYF	TGTGCCAGCTCACCAGTGTTTATCGATACGCAGTATTTT
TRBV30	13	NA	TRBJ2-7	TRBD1	CAWPDRGYTEQYF	TGTGCCTGGCCCGACAGGGGGTACACCGAGCAGTACTTC
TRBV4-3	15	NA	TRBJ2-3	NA	CASGPDRGMTDTQYF	TGCGCCAGCGGCCCCGACAGAGGAATGACAGATACGCAGTATTTT
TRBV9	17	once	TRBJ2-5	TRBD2	CASSSGLAGEVRETQYF	TGTGCCAGCAGCTCAGGACTAGCGGGAGAGGTGAGGGAGACCCAGTACTTC
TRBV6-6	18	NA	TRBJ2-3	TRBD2	CASSYLAGSPTYTDTQYF	TGTGCCAGCAGTTACCTAGCGGGCAGTCCGACTTACACAGATACGCAGTATTTT
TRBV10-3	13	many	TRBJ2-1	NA	CAISANERGEQFF	TGTGCCATCAGTGCCAACGAAAGGGGTGAGCAGTTCTTC
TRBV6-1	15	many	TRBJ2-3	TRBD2	CASSETSGGPDTQYF	TGTGCCAGCAGCGAGACTAGCGGGGGGCCAGATACGCAGTATTTT
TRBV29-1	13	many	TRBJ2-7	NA	CSVEVGRGLEQYF	TGCAGCGTTGAAGTAGGACGGGGACTCGAGCAGTACTTC
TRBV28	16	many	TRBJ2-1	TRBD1	CASTGTGTGAYNEQFF	TGTGCCAGCACCGGAACCGGGACAGGAGCCTACAATGAGCAGTTCTTC
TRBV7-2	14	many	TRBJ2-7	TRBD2	CASRGGLAGLEQYF	TGTGCCAGCAGAGGCGGACTAGCGGGACTCGAGCAGTACTTC
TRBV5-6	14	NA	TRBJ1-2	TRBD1	CASSLRQGVPGGTF	TGTGCCAGCAGCCTTCGACAGGGGGTCCCTGGAGGCACCTTC
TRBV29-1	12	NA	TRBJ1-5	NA	CSGALSNHPQHF	TGCAGCGGAGCCCTCTCTAATCACCCCCAGCATTTT
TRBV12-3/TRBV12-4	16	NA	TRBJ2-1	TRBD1	CASSLGQGVLYNEQFF	TGTGCCAGCAGTCTGGGACAGGGGGTCCTCTACAATGAGCAGTTCTTC
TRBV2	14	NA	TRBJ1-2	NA	CASNQDGVNYGYTF	TGTGCCAGCAACCAAGACGGCGTTAACTATGGCTACACCTTC
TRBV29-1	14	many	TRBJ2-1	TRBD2	CSVDATSGYNEQFF	TGCAGCGTTGATGCGACTAGCGGTTACAATGAGCAGTTCTTC
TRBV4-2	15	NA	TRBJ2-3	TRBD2	CASSQVEAGVNTQYF	TGTGCCAGCAGCCAAGTGGAAGCGGGGGTGAATACGCAGTATTTT
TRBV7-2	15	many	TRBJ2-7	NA	CASSVSRHEAYEQYF	TGTGCCAGCAGCGTGAGCAGGCATGAGGCTTACGAGCAGTACTTC
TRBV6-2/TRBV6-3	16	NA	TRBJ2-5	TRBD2	CASTPRRSGRRETQYF	TGTGCCAGCACGCCGCGGCGGAGCGGGAGACGGGAGACCCAGTACTTC
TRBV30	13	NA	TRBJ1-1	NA	CAGGRVGNTEAFF	TGTGCCGGCGGGAGGGTCGGAAACACTGAAGCTTTCTTT
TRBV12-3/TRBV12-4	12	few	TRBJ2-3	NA	CASSSPTSTQYF	TGTGCCAGCAGTTCTCCCACCAGTACGCAGTATTTT
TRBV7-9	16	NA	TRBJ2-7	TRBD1	CASSFTFGTGYHEQYF	TGTGCCAGCAGCTTTACGTTCGGGACAGGGTATCACGAGCAGTACTTC
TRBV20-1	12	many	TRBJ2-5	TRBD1	CSAPRGPRRQYF	TGCAGTGCTCCAAGGGGGCCACGACGCCAGTACTTC
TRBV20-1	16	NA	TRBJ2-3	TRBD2	CSAREGLAGFTDTQYF	TGCAGTGCTAGAGAGGGACTAGCGGGGTTCACAGATACGCAGTATTTT
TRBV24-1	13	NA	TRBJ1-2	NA	CATSDTNDYGYTF	TGTGCCACTAGTGATACCAACGACTATGGCTACACCTTC
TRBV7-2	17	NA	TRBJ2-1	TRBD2	CASSQGTSGGPQETQFF	TGTGCCAGCAGCCAAGGGACTAGCGGGGGGCCGCAAGAGACCCAGTTCTTC
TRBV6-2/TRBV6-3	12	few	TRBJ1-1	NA	CASSWGGSEAFF	TGTGCCAGCAGTTGGGGAGGGAGTGAAGCTTTCTTT
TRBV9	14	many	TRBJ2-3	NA	CASNSGIFTDTQYF	TGTGCCAGCAACTCCGGGATCTTCACAGATACGCAGTATTTT
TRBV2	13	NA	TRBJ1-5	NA	CASGAEAYQPQHF	TGTGCCAGCGGGGCCGAGGCCTATCAGCCCCAGCATTTT
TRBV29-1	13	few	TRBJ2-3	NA	CSVEQSGTDTQYF	TGCAGCGTTGAACAGTCAGGCACAGATACGCAGTATTTT
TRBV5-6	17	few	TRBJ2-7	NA	CASSLGVGGELTYEQYF	TGTGCCAGCAGCTTGGGGGTCGGTGGGGAATTAACCTACGAGCAGTACTTC
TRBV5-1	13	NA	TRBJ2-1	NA	CASSPEPAEEQFF	TGCGCCAGCAGCCCGGAGCCAGCCGAGGAGCAGTTCTTC
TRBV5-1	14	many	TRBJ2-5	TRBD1	CASSSRDSQETQYF	TGCGCCAGCAGCTCCCGGGACAGCCAAGAGACCCAGTACTTC